This entry concerns a single T cell receptor beta chain. The target of this receptor is not known. The sample holds no much larger clone one base away, and base qualities are not on file. From its cysteine to its phenylalanine, the CDR3 spans 14 amino acids. The CDR3 DNA has 42 bases and is translated from base 1. From the germline V gene (reference sequence), CDR1 is MNHNY and CDR2 is SVGAGI. V has 7 bases trimmed and J has 4 bases trimmed; junction bases matching no gene number 10. The cohort comprised under 700 healthy bone marrow donors. Cohort members were all nominally healthy when sampled, although unrecorded immune exposures were likely present. The donor was CMV seropositive and was included in the group of about 290 seropositive cohort members. Each donor provided a peripheral blood sample, and peripheral blood mononuclear cells were used for TCR beta sequencing. Genomic DNA extraction from the blood cell samples was performed with the Qiagen DNeasy Blood Extraction Kit.

The sample is drawn from a study of cytomegalovirus exposure and HLA in healthy donors (dated by TCRdb to 2016 to 2017). In terms of the full investigation: An earlier analysis of approximately 590 of the donors reported approximately 290 Gb of sequence data and around 120 million unique TCR beta sequences from around 200 million T cells. Roughly 300 gigabases of sequencing data and some 85 million unique TCR sequences were included in an early release covering about 620 HLA-typed donors. Among the approximately 430 genotyped donors, around 81% belonged to the genetic ancestry cluster associated with self-reported Caucasian donors. The aim of the study was to test whether cataloging public T cell receptors could identify signatures of past pathogen exposure. The study used immunosequencing to profile the T cell repertoires of under 700 subjects and linked those repertoires to cytomegalovirus serostatus. A separate validation cohort of about 110 different subjects was used in addition to the roughly 720-subject first cohort. To predict cytomegalovirus infection status, the study combined high-throughput TCR immunosequencing, statistical association of individual TCRs with disease status, and machine learning. In a later analysis, previously published TCR beta repertoires from some 640 donors were re-analyzed and high-resolution HLA genotyping was added so that TCR occurrence patterns could be studied. Rather than using new phenotypic data, the later analysis identified candidate immune exposures from TCR beta sequences and from how often those sequences occurred across donors. To decide whether each TCR beta V gene segment behaved as functional or pseudogenic, an earlier analysis of some 540 of the donors relied on high-throughput TCR beta sequencing. Donor age, sex, ethnicity and CMV serostatus were compiled together with the repertoire data. Genome-wide SNP genotypes for about 60% of the roughly 670 donors were used in a later genetic analysis, which treated that subset as a discovery cohort. All discovery cohort repertoires had been generated on a single sequencing platform. Both class I and class II loci were covered by HLA typing, at four-digit resolution. The number of donors typed differed by locus, with about 620-630 for A, B, C, DRB1 and DQB1, around 500 for DQA1, nearly 610 for DPA1, and under 490 for DPB1. A handful of DR-DQ haplotypes were handled as single units for association and clustering because linkage in the cohort was strong. Among 350 to 400 genotyped donors of the cohort, an average of around 240,000 unique TCR beta nucleotide sequences were sequenced per donor, roughly a sixth of them non-productive. Summary of the overall study and its limitations: In a later analysis, around 17,000 TCR beta sequences were associated with specific HLA alleles at a false discovery rate of 0.05. The earlier analysis of around 600 of the donors excluded some 16 rarely observed V segments, including chromosome 9 orphons, because counts were too low. According to a later analysis, most CMV-associated TCR beta chains appeared to be HLA-restricted, and the HLA associations seemed to be driven largely by CMV exposure. Because the 87-base-pair reads could not distinguish some IMGT-functional V segments, including TRBV6-2 and TRBV6-3, those segments were excluded. A further reported finding was that TCR beta sequences accurately predicted the HLA-A and HLA-B alleles for most subjects in the first cohort. A later analysis found that HLA-associated TCR beta chains were more clonally expanded and had lower generation probabilities than equally common non-associated chains. In a later genetic analysis, a missense DCLRE1C variant was associated with V-gene and J-gene trimming of TCR beta chains, and the association was replicated in an independent cohort. A later analysis reported that several top co-occurrence clusters appeared linked to parvovirus B19, influenza, CMV and Epstein-Barr virus. In vitro tests confirmed that three of the cytomegalovirus-associated TCR beta chains recognize cytomegalovirus antigens. Linkage disequilibrium might explain the correlated functional status among segregating V segments, but an unknown experimental factor could not be ruled out. A group of highly shared sequence variants was considered likely to be a technical artifact of the sequencing pipeline. In a later analysis, the rate of TCR association differed among HLA loci, with DRB1 alleles having the most associated TCRs and HLA-C alleles having the fewest. A total of 164 TCR beta chains were listed by the study as associated with cytomegalovirus. Because HLA typing was missing for some donors at each locus, association tests included only the typed subset. Most TCR sequences were seen in very few donors, while some public TCRs were found in many individuals. The only immune exposure information available for the cohort was CMV serostatus. In an earlier analysis of about 540 of the donors, most TCR beta V segments were observed in productive rearrangements about 87% or about 30% of the time, broadly matching IMGT annotations. The authors suggested that the approach could potentially be generalized to other disease states and immunological phenotypes. The classifier was reported to diagnose cytomegalovirus status with high specificity and sensitivity in both the original and validation cohorts. In a later genetic analysis, fewer N-insertions in productive TCRs were reported among donors in an Asian-associated ancestry cluster than the 666-donor mean. This cohort had only TCR beta chains sequenced, and the lack of alpha or paired-chain data limited which features could be detected. When HLA alleles, especially DR and DQ, strongly co-occurred, TCR associations were difficult to assign to individual alleles. Roughly uniform sequencing depth across donors was assumed in presence/absence analyses, although this assumption may not hold.

Library preparation employed the immunoSEQ multiplex PCR assay. The multiplex PCR relied on a mix of 60 forward primers for TCR Vbeta segments and 13 reverse primers for TCR Jbeta segments. Amplification of the CDR3 region of rearranged TCR beta genes was performed with a multiplex PCR assay on genomic DNA. On the Illumina HiSeq System, the amplified TCR beta libraries were sequenced as 87-base-pair reads. In the authors' own workflow: A later analysis counted approximately 74 million unique TCR beta chains across the 666 repertoires, and some 11 million of these chains were shared by at least two donors. Raw reads were error-corrected and collapsed into unique sequences with a nearest-neighbor algorithm that merged closely related sequences to remove PCR and sequencing errors. Alignment of CDR3 sequences to IMGT reference sequences was used to assign V, D and J gene segments. Each retained sequence needed at least a six-nucleotide match to both a V gene segment and a J gene segment. Rearrangements were called productive when the CDR3 lacked stop codons and stayed in frame with V and J; all others were non-productive. Following IMGT convention, CDR3 was defined as the stretch from the second conserved V-encoded cysteine up to the conserved J-encoded phenylalanine. Sequences without an unambiguous match to a single V gene segment were excluded from the earlier analysis of about 600 of the donors. In an earlier analysis of 587 of the donors, V segments were called functional above 56.7% productive rearrangements and were called segregating when the between-donor standard deviation exceeded 5%. A statistical classification framework was built for diagnosing cytomegalovirus status from the catalog of TCR beta chain sequences. A later analysis assigned V and J genes by comparing TCR nucleotide sequences with IMGT/GENE-DB human TR gene sequences. Using the TCRdist pipeline, a later analysis assigned CDR3 sequences along with most-parsimonious VDJ recombination scenarios. In a later analysis, every TCR beta chain was defined by the combination of its CDR3 amino acid sequence and its V-gene family, and reads without a unique V-gene family were dropped. In a later analysis, approximately 590 highly shared, low-generation-probability nucleotide sequences were removed to address suspected cross-contamination and a sequencing artifact. In a later analysis, a clonal expansion index was calculated for each public chain from normalized within-repertoire ranks of inferred template counts. In a later analysis, generation probabilities were computed with a VDJ recombination model fitted to out-of-frame rearrangements, and the resulting probabilities were checked against IGoR. In a later analysis, hypergeometric tests were used to score TCR-TCR, TCR-HLA and TCR-CMV co-occurrence, with a repertoire-size bias correction applied to TCR pairs. A later analysis estimated false discovery rates by permuting HLA or CMV assignments 20 times. In a later analysis, co-occurring TCRs were grouped with DBSCAN, and TCRdist sequence similarity was added when clustering was performed within HLA-allele-positive subsets. Co-occurrence clustering excluded repertoires with fewer than 30,000 or more than 120,000 public chains, plus five with anomalous nucleotide sharing. In TCRdb, the immuneACCESS table is reduced to in-frame sequences with V and J assigned. These tables do not hold every clone; where another copy was compared, an unresolved V gene accounts for under half, and the others remain unexplained. That table supplies the V and J calls and clone size; D and trimming were determined from the DNA. This sample holds over 100,000 clones; roughly 80% were observed only once. Together, the top ten hold 9.6% of the sample.

Sample: PBMCs. Recombination joined TRBV6-6 with TRBJ2-7, and 7 junctional nucleotides match TRBD1. This TCR was recovered from a male donor in good health and CMV-seropositive. The CDR3 region has the sequence CASIPRDSSYEQYF. The bases read TGTGCCAGCATCCCCCGGGACAGTAGTTACGAGCAGTACTTC.